These T cell receptor beta chains were read from a single sample in a study of a mutant IDH1 vaccine in newly diagnosed glioma. Antigen specificity for these receptors is unknown. Libraries were prepared by immunoSEQ multiplex PCR; TCRdb keeps only in-frame clonotypes and omits some of them. Counted here are roughly 48,000 clones, around nine tenths occurring once; the ten biggest clones make up 2% to 2.5%. The specimen was PBMCs, collected from a glioma patient whose treatment included an IDH1 peptide vaccine. The receptors were gathered from a man aged 50 or older with glioma. Both conserved end residues are part of each CDR3. D genes are given only for firm matches. Expanded clones get a size class; other rows say once, few or many, or leave the size out.

size,V,J,D,DNA,CDR3
.,TRBV6-6,TRBJ2-7,TRBD1,TGTGCCAGCAGGGACAGGACAGGAACCTACGAGCAGTACTTC,CASRDRTGTYEQYF
.,TRBV7-8,TRBJ2-6,.,TGTGCCAGCAGCTTTACCTCTGGGGCCAACGTCCTGACTTTC,CASSFTSGANVLTF
.,TRBV19,TRBJ1-1,.,TGTGCCAGTAGTATATACAGGGAGAACACTGAAGCTTTCTTT,CASSIYRENTEAFF
.,TRBV4-2,TRBJ2-3,TRBD2,TGTGCCAGCAGCCAAGATCTCCTAGCGGGGGACACAGATACGCAGTATTTT,CASSQDLLAGDTDTQYF
.,TRBV9,TRBJ2-5,.,TGTGCCAGCAGCAATGTCGGAGAGACCCAGTACTTC,CASSNVGETQYF
.,TRBV29-1,TRBJ1-2,.,TGCAGCGTTGAGGGCCGGGTCAATGGCTACACCTTC,CSVEGRVNGYTF
.,TRBV15,TRBJ2-5,TRBD1,TGTGCCACCAGCAGCGGACAGGGGGCTTTCGAGACCCAGTACTTC,CATSSGQGAFETQYF
.,TRBV14,TRBJ2-7,.,TGTGCCAGCAGCCCGGGTAGCTTCCACGAGCAGTACTTC,CASSPGSFHEQYF
.,TRBV30,TRBJ2-1,.,TGTGCCTGGAGTGGGAGGGGATACAATGAGCAGTTCTTC,CAWSGRGYNEQFF
.,TRBV23-1,TRBJ1-2,TRBD1,TGCGCCAGCAGTCCCGGACAGGAACCCGATGGCTACACCTTC,CASSPGQEPDGYTF
.,TRBV9,TRBJ1-2,TRBD1,TGTGCCAGCAGCGCAGGGACAGGGGAGCCATTTAATGGCTACACCTTC,CASSAGTGEPFNGYTF
.,TRBV7-9,TRBJ1-1,.,TGTGCCAGCAGCCCCCCCGGGACAAGGTACAACCTACCTGAAGCTTTCTTT,CASSPPGTRYNLPEAFF
.,TRBV10-3,TRBJ1-4,.,TGTGCCATCAGTGCTGAGGGGTTGGCTAATGAAAAACTGTTTTTT,CAISAEGLANEKLFF
.,TRBV11-1,TRBJ1-1,.,TGTGCCAGCAGCTTAACTGGGAACACTGAAGCTTTCTTT,CASSLTGNTEAFF
.,TRBV18,TRBJ1-1,TRBD1,TGTGCCAGCTCACCGGACAGGGAAGCTTTCTTT,CASSPDREAFF
.,TRBV28,TRBJ2-2,.,TGTGCCAGCAGCACAGGGGAGGGATTCTCTAAGACCGGGGAGCTGTTTTTT,CASSTGEGFSKTGELFF
.,TRBV5-1,TRBJ1-4,.,TGCGCCAGCTCAAGGGAGGCAACTAATGAAAAACTGTTTTTT,CASSREATNEKLFF
.,TRBV30,TRBJ2-7,.,TGTGCCTGGAGAGGGTCCTACGAGCAGTACTTC,CAWRGSYEQYF
.,TRBV6-5,TRBJ2-3,.,TGTGCCAGCAGGAAGGCCTGGACTCACACAGATACGCAGTATTTT,CASRKAWTHTDTQYF
.,TRBV15,TRBJ1-4,.,TGTGCCACCAGCAGAGGAGTAGGCCCGTATGAAAAACTGTTTTTT,CATSRGVGPYEKLFF
.,TRBV19,TRBJ1-1,TRBD1,TGTGCCACTCAGGGGACAGCTTTCGATCTGAACACTGAAGCTTTCTTT,CATQGTAFDLNTEAFF
once,TRBV9,TRBJ2-3,TRBD2,TGTGCCAGCAGCACCACCGGGACCTCGGGGGGGACAGATACGCAGTATTTT,CASSTTGTSGGTDTQYF
.,TRBV7-3,TRBJ1-1,.,TGTGCCAGCAGCTTAGGTCCCGGAAACACTGAAGCTTTCTTT,CASSLGPGNTEAFF
.,TRBV19,TRBJ2-2,.,TGTGCCAGTAGTATAGGGGGATGGGGGGAGCTGTTTTTT,CASSIGGWGELFF
.,TRBV6-1,TRBJ2-7,.,TGTGCCAGCAGCGCCAGGGGGGAACTCTACGAGCAGTACTTC,CASSARGELYEQYF
.,TRBV5-1,TRBJ2-5,TRBD1,TGCGCCAGCAGCAGGGGACAGGGGTATGAGACCCAGTACTTC,CASSRGQGYETQYF
once,TRBV5-5,TRBJ1-2,TRBD1,TGTGCCAGCAGCTACTCGGGCAGGGGGGGCTATGGCTACACCTTC,CASSYSGRGGYGYTF
once,TRBV28,TRBJ2-4,.,TGTGCCAGCAGTAACTACAGGGAACTAGCCAAAAACATTCAGTACTTC,CASSNYRELAKNIQYF
.,TRBV7-3,TRBJ2-5,.,TGTGCCAGCAGCTTAACCGTGTGGGAGACCCAGTACTTC,CASSLTVWETQYF
.,TRBV14,TRBJ1-2,.,TGTGCCAGCAGCCAAGAAGGGATCCTCTATGGCTACACCTTC,CASSQEGILYGYTF
once,TRBV2,TRBJ1-1,.,TGTGCCTGCGGGCGGGGGGAGAACACTGAAGCTTTCTTT,CACGRGENTEAFF
.,TRBV23-1,TRBJ1-4,.,TGCGCCAGCGGCCCCCGGGAAGTTGAAGAAAAACTGTTTTTT,CASGPREVEEKLFF
once,TRBV7-9,TRBJ2-5,.,TGTGCCAGCAGGGCCGGCGGGCTCGAAGAGACCCAGTACTTC,CASRAGGLEETQYF
.,TRBV7-6,TRBJ2-7,TRBD2,TGTGCCAGCAGCCCCACCGGGACTAACTTCGAGCAGTACTTC,CASSPTGTNFEQYF
once,TRBV5-5,TRBJ2-7,.,TGTGCCAGCAGCTTGCGGCTTATAACCTACGAGCAGTACTTC,CASSLRLITYEQYF
.,TRBV5-6,TRBJ2-1,.,TGTGCCAGCAGCCCTTACCTAACAGGGAATGAGCAGTTCTTC,CASSPYLTGNEQFF
few,TRBV5-6,TRBJ1-1,TRBD1,TGTGCCAGCAGCAATGCCGGGACAGGGGAATTATTCACTGAAGCTTTCTTT,CASSNAGTGELFTEAFF
.,TRBV9,TRBJ2-7,TRBD2,TGTGCCAGCAGAGGGGAGGGGCTGGGAGAGCAGTACTTC,CASRGEGLGEQYF
.,TRBV12-5,TRBJ2-5,.,TGTGCTAGTGGTTTGGGTAGTCGGGAAGAGACCCAGTACTTC,CASGLGSREETQYF
.,TRBV28,TRBJ1-6,.,TGTGCCAGCAGCCGGACAGCAGATTCACCCCTCCACTTT,CASSRTADSPLHF
.,TRBV7-3,TRBJ2-2,.,TGTGCCAGCAGTACGAACACCGGGGAGCTGTTTTTT,CASSTNTGELFF
.,TRBV5-6,TRBJ2-5,.,TGTGCCAGCAGCTTTTCTAGCTATTCGGGGGAGACCCAGTACTTC,CASSFSSYSGETQYF
.,TRBV6-5,TRBJ1-2,.,TGTGCCAGCAGTAACCAGGGATACTATGGCTACACCTTC,CASSNQGYYGYTF
medium-sized,TRBV6-5,TRBJ1-5,.,TGTGCCAGCGCGGGGCGGGGCAATCAGCCCCAGCATTTT,CASAGRGNQPQHF
.,TRBV11-3,TRBJ2-1,.,TGTGCCAGCAGCGCGACTAGTCGGGATGAGCAGTTCTTC,CASSATSRDEQFF
.,TRBV27,TRBJ1-5,.,TGTGCCAGCAGTTTAGGCCCGGACAACTTCAATCAGCCCCAGCATTTT,CASSLGPDNFNQPQHF
.,TRBV16,TRBJ2-7,.,TGTGCCAGCAGCCCCAGCGGGCCGATGGACGAGCAGTACTTC,CASSPSGPMDEQYF
.,TRBV15,TRBJ1-5,.,TGTGCCACCAGCAGAGATTTGGGGAGCAATCAGCCCCAGCATTTT,CATSRDLGSNQPQHF